A selection of T cell receptor beta chains follows, all from one sample in a study of cytomegalovirus exposure and HLA in healthy donors. Data came from immunoSEQ multiplex PCR; TCRdb stores just in-frame clones and leaves some out. The table has 150,000 to 200,000 clones, approximately 86% seen once. The sequencing input was PBMCs. The receptors here all came from a woman aged 18-29 years in good health and CMV-seronegative. The CDR3 runs from the conserved cysteine through the conserved F or W. D genes are given only for firm matches. Size is omitted from some rows. Given values are once, few, many or a class for expanded clones.

DNA: TGTGCCAGTAGTATAGCCACAGAGGGCTTAATTGAAGCTTTCTTT
CDR3: CASSIATEGLIEAFF
size: NA
D: NA
length: 15
J: TRBJ1-1
V: TRBV19

DNA: TGTGCCAGCAGTACCTACAGGGACACAGATACGCAGTATTTT
CDR3: CASSTYRDTDTQYF
size: NA
D: NA
length: 14
J: TRBJ2-3
V: TRBV2

DNA: TGCGCCAGCAGCTTGCGACCCGGGGGGGTTCACTCTGGGGCCAACGTCCTGACTTTC
CDR3: CASSLRPGGVHSGANVLTF
size: NA
D: TRBD2
length: 19
J: TRBJ2-6
V: TRBV5-1

DNA: TGTGCCAGCAGGAAGACTAGCGGGATCTCCCTCTACGAGCAGTACTTC
CDR3: CASRKTSGISLYEQYF
size: NA
D: TRBD2
length: 16
J: TRBJ2-7
V: TRBV27

DNA: TGTGCCAGCAGTGAAGAGATGAGCTCCTACAATGAGCAGTTCTTC
CDR3: CASSEEMSSYNEQFF
size: once
D: NA
length: 15
J: TRBJ2-1
V: TRBV2

DNA: TGTGCCAGCAGCCTCGGACTAAACCAAGAGACCCAGTACTTC
CDR3: CASSLGLNQETQYF
size: NA
D: NA
length: 14
J: TRBJ2-5
V: TRBV7-2

DNA: TGTGCCAGCAGCTTAGTGGGACAGGGGCGGGTAGCGGGAGATAAGTTCTTC
CDR3: CASSLVGQGRVAGDKFF
size: NA
D: NA
length: 17
J: TRBJ2-1
V: TRBV11-3

DNA: TGCGCCAGCGCTAGGGAAAGGGGTGGCTACACCTTC
CDR3: CASARERGGYTF
size: once
D: NA
length: 12
J: TRBJ1-2
V: TRBV5-1

DNA: TGTGCCTGGAGTCGAGGGAGCACTGAAGCTTTCTTT
CDR3: CAWSRGSTEAFF
size: once
D: NA
length: 12
J: TRBJ1-1
V: TRBV30

DNA: TGTGCCAGCAGCTTATCCCCGAGGGCAGGGGACTCACCCCTCCACTTT
CDR3: CASSLSPRAGDSPLHF
size: NA
D: NA
length: 16
J: TRBJ1-6
V: TRBV7-8

DNA: TGCGCCAGCAGTGCAGGAAAGCAAGAGACCCAGTACTTC
CDR3: CASSAGKQETQYF
size: NA
D: NA
length: 13
J: TRBJ2-5
V: TRBV10-2

DNA: TGTGCCAGCAGCTTAGGGGGGAGGACTAGCGGGGGGAACGAGCAGTACTTC
CDR3: CASSLGGRTSGGNEQYF
size: NA
D: TRBD2
length: 17
J: TRBJ2-7
V: TRBV11-2

DNA: TGTGCCAGCAGGCCCGGGACAGGCTTGGATGGCTACACCTTC
CDR3: CASRPGTGLDGYTF
size: NA
D: TRBD1
length: 14
J: TRBJ1-2
V: TRBV27

DNA: TGCGCCAGCAGCTTTGGGACAGGGCCTGGCTACAATGAGCAGTTCTTC
CDR3: CASSFGTGPGYNEQFF
size: NA
D: TRBD1
length: 16
J: TRBJ2-1
V: TRBV5-1

DNA: TGTGCCAGCAGCGGGACAGGGGGCGGTCAGCCCCAGCATTTT
CDR3: CASSGTGGGQPQHF
size: NA
D: TRBD1
length: 14
J: TRBJ1-5
V: TRBV7-9

DNA: TGTGCCAGCGCGGGGTATAGGGGTCGGCGGGAAAAACTGTTTTTT
CDR3: CASAGYRGRREKLFF
size: NA
D: NA
length: 15
J: TRBJ1-4
V: TRBV7-9

DNA: TGTTCCAGCAGCCTCCGGAGCGTTGGGGCCAACGTCCTGACTTTC
CDR3: CSSSLRSVGANVLTF
size: NA
D: NA
length: 15
J: TRBJ2-6
V: TRBV7-9

DNA: TGTGCCAGCATAGGGGACAGGGATTCCTACGAGCAGTACTTC
CDR3: CASIGDRDSYEQYF
size: NA
D: TRBD1
length: 14
J: TRBJ2-7
V: TRBV6-5

DNA: TGTGCCAGCAGCGTAGGGGAGGGGGAAAGAGGGAAAAAACTGTTTTTT
CDR3: CASSVGEGERGKKLFF
size: NA
D: NA
length: 16
J: TRBJ1-4
V: TRBV9

DNA: TGTGCCTGGAGTACACAGGGATCAGTTCCCCAGCATTTT
CDR3: CAWSTQGSVPQHF
size: NA
D: NA
length: 13
J: TRBJ1-5
V: TRBV30

DNA: TGTGCCAGCAGTTTGCAAGCGGGAAACACAGATACGCAGTATTTT
CDR3: CASSLQAGNTDTQYF
size: NA
D: TRBD2
length: 15
J: TRBJ2-3
V: TRBV27

DNA: TGTGCCACCAGCAGGCAGGGGGCTTCCTACGAGCAGTACTTC
CDR3: CATSRQGASYEQYF
size: NA
D: TRBD1
length: 14
J: TRBJ2-7
V: TRBV15

DNA: TGTGCCAGCAGTTTATCCAGGACCAGAGGGGAGACCCAGTACTTC
CDR3: CASSLSRTRGETQYF
size: NA
D: NA
length: 15
J: TRBJ2-5
V: TRBV27

DNA: TGTGCCAGCAGCGTAAGACAGGGCGGGCCTGAAGCTTTCTTT
CDR3: CASSVRQGGPEAFF
size: NA
D: TRBD1
length: 14
J: TRBJ1-1
V: TRBV9

DNA: TGTGCCTGGAGTGAGGGGAGGGGGGGGGAGACCCAGTACTTC
CDR3: CAWSEGRGGETQYF
size: NA
D: NA
length: 14
J: TRBJ2-5
V: TRBV30

DNA: TGTGCCAGCACCCCCGGACGGGGAGGGAAGACAGATACGCAGTATTTT
CDR3: CASTPGRGGKTDTQYF
size: NA
D: TRBD2
length: 16
J: TRBJ2-3
V: TRBV2

DNA: TGTGCCAGCAGCTTTCGGACTAGCGGGGTAGGGGGGACGCAGTATTTT
CDR3: CASSFRTSGVGGTQYF
size: NA
D: TRBD2
length: 16
J: TRBJ2-3
V: TRBV5-6

DNA: TGTGCCAGCACGTCCCGCGGGGGGCTCAGATACACAGATACGCAGTATTTT
CDR3: CASTSRGGLRYTDTQYF
size: NA
D: TRBD2
length: 17
J: TRBJ2-3
V: TRBV2

DNA: TGTGCCAGTACTAGGGGAAGGGGCTATGGCTACACCTTC
CDR3: CASTRGRGYGYTF
size: once
D: NA
length: 13
J: TRBJ1-2
V: TRBV19

DNA: TGCGCCAGCAGCTTTGCGGGGGGGAAGAATGAAAAACTGTTTTTT
CDR3: CASSFAGGKNEKLFF
size: NA
D: NA
length: 15
J: TRBJ1-4
V: TRBV5-1

DNA: TGTGCCAGTTGGAGAAGAGACAGCCCAAACACCATATATTTT
CDR3: CASWRRDSPNTIYF
size: NA
D: NA
length: 14
J: TRBJ1-3
V: TRBV19

DNA: TGTGCCAGCAGCGTAGGCCTAGCGAAAGAGACCCAGTACTTC
CDR3: CASSVGLAKETQYF
size: NA
D: NA
length: 14
J: TRBJ2-5
V: TRBV9

DNA: TGTGCCAGTAGTACACAATTACAGCCCCAGCATTTT
CDR3: CASSTQLQPQHF
size: NA
D: NA
length: 12
J: TRBJ1-5
V: TRBV19

DNA: TGTGCCAGTAGTATTCCTCGCAGGGGGCAAGGAAACACCATATATTTT
CDR3: CASSIPRRGQGNTIYF
size: NA
D: TRBD1
length: 16
J: TRBJ1-3
V: TRBV19

DNA: TGCGCCAGCAGCTTGAGACAGCCACCTATGAACACTGAAGCTTTCTTT
CDR3: CASSLRQPPMNTEAFF
size: NA
D: NA
length: 16
J: TRBJ1-1
V: TRBV5-1

DNA: TGTGCCAGCTCGCTCTCAATCGCCGGTAATGAAAAACTGTTTTTT
CDR3: CASSLSIAGNEKLFF
size: once
D: NA
length: 15
J: TRBJ1-4
V: TRBV18

DNA: TGTGCCAGCAGCCGACTAGCGGGGGAATCAGATACGCAGTATTTT
CDR3: CASSRLAGESDTQYF
size: NA
D: TRBD2
length: 15
J: TRBJ2-3
V: TRBV6-4

DNA: TGTGCCAGCAGCTTAAAGGACAGCTGGAACACTGAAGCTTTCTTT
CDR3: CASSLKDSWNTEAFF
size: NA
D: NA
length: 15
J: TRBJ1-1
V: TRBV13

DNA: TGTGCCAGCAGCGTACGAGGATTGAACACTGAAGCTTTCTTT
CDR3: CASSVRGLNTEAFF
size: NA
D: NA
length: 14
J: TRBJ1-1
V: TRBV9

DNA: TGTGCCAGCAGCTTAGTTATCGCGGGGGCCTACGAGCAGTACTTC
CDR3: CASSLVIAGAYEQYF
size: NA
D: TRBD2
length: 15
J: TRBJ2-7
V: TRBV7-6

DNA: TGCGCCAGCAGCCAGGACAGGGGATTAATGAACACTGAAGCTTTCTTT
CDR3: CASSQDRGLMNTEAFF
size: NA
D: TRBD1
length: 16
J: TRBJ1-1
V: TRBV4-1

DNA: TGTGCCAGCAGTGAACGAGCAGGGGGCGTTCAGCCCCAGCATTTT
CDR3: CASSERAGGVQPQHF
size: NA
D: TRBD1
length: 15
J: TRBJ1-5
V: TRBV6-1

DNA: TGTGCCAGCAGCTTGGACGGGGGGGCCAGGTTCTTC
CDR3: CASSLDGGARFF
size: NA
D: TRBD2
length: 12
J: TRBJ2-1
V: TRBV5-4

DNA: TGTGCCAGCAGCCCCCCAAGGGGTTTCGGCCCCTACGAGCAGTACTTC
CDR3: CASSPPRGFGPYEQYF
size: NA
D: NA
length: 16
J: TRBJ2-7
V: TRBV7-9

DNA: TGCGCCAGCAGCTTGAAGGTGGGGACAAGCACCGCTACTAGCACAGATACGCAGTATTTT
CDR3: CASSLKVGTSTATSTDTQYF
size: NA
D: NA
length: 20
J: TRBJ2-3
V: TRBV5-1

DNA: TGTGCCAGCAGTGCCCAGGGGAACGGCTACACCTTC
CDR3: CASSAQGNGYTF
size: NA
D: NA
length: 12
J: TRBJ1-2
V: TRBV6-1

DNA: TGTGCCAGCAGCCCCCTCCCGGACAGGGTAGGATATGGCTACACCTTC
CDR3: CASSPLPDRVGYGYTF
size: NA
D: TRBD1
length: 16
J: TRBJ1-2
V: TRBV7-8

DNA: TGTGCCAGCAGCATAACCTCCGGGACAGTGGACACTGAAGCTTTCTTT
CDR3: CASSITSGTVDTEAFF
size: NA
D: TRBD1
length: 16
J: TRBJ1-1
V: TRBV7-9

DNA: TGTGCCAGCAGAGAGGGCATCCCACGACAGGGCCCGACCTACGAGCAGTACTTC
CDR3: CASREGIPRQGPTYEQYF
size: NA
D: TRBD1
length: 18
J: TRBJ2-7
V: TRBV28

DNA: TGTGCCTGGAGTGTAGGTAGGGGTAATCAGCCCCAGCATTTT
CDR3: CAWSVGRGNQPQHF
size: NA
D: NA
length: 14
J: TRBJ1-5
V: TRBV30

DNA: TGTGCCACCCGGCTGGCGACAGGGGGGTCCTACGAGCAGTACTTC
CDR3: CATRLATGGSYEQYF
size: NA
D: TRBD1
length: 15
J: TRBJ2-7
V: TRBV19

DNA: TGCGCCAGCAGTGAGGCAGGGCCTAACTATGGCTACACCTTC
CDR3: CASSEAGPNYGYTF
size: once
D: NA
length: 14
J: TRBJ1-2
V: TRBV10-2

DNA: TGCGCCAGCAGCCTGCGGGATTACGGGATTCAAGAGCAGTACTTC
CDR3: CASSLRDYGIQEQYF
size: NA
D: NA
length: 15
J: TRBJ2-7
V: TRBV5-1